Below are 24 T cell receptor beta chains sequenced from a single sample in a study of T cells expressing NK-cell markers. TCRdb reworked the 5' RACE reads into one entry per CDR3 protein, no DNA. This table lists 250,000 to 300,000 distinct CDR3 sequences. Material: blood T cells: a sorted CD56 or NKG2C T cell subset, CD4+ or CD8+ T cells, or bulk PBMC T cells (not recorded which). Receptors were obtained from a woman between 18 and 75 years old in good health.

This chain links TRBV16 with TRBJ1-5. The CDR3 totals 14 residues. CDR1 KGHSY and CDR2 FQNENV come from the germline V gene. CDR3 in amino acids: CASSQPRGDQPQHF.

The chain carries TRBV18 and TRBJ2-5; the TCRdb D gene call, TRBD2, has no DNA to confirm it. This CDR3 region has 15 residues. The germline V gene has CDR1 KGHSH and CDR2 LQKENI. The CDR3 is CASSQSGLAKQTQYF.

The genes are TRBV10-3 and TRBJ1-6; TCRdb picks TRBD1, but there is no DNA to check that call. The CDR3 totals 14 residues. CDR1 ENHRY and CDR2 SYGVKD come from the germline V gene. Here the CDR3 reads CASRQGFDNSPLHF.

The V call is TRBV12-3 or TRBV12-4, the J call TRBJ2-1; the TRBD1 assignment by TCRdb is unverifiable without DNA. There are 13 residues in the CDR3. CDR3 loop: CASTSLGRSEQFF.

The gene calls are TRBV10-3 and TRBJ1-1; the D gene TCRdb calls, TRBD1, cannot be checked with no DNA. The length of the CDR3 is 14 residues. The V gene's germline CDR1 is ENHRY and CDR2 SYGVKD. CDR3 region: CAISPDRGNTEAFF.

CDR3 loop: CASSSRGTSGSSYEQYF. J is TRBJ2-7 and V is TRBV12-3 or TRBV12-4; TCRdb names TRBD2, which stays unverified in the absence of DNA. The CDR3 totals 17 residues.

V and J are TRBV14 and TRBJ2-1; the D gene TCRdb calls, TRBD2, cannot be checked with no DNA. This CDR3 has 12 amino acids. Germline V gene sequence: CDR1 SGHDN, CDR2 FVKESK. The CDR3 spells CASSPRTSEQFF. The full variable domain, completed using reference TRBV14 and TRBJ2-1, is EAGVTQFPSHSVIEKGQTVTLRCDPISGHDNLYWYRRVMGKEIKFLLHFVKESKQDESGMPNNRFLAERTGGTYSTLKVQPAELEDSGVYFCASSPRTSEQFFGPGTRLTVL.

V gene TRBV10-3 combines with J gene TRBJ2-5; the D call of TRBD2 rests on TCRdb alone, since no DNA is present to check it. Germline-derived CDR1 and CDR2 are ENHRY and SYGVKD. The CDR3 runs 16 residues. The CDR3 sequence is CAISETSRGRQETQYF.

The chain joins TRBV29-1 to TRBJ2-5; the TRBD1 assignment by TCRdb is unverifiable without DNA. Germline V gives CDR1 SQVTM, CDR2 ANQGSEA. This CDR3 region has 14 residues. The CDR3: CSAAPTGSQETQYF.

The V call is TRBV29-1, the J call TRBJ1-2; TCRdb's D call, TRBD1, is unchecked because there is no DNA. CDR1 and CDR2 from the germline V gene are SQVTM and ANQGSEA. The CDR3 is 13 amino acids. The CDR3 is CSVPGQGDYGYTF.

The CDR3 is CASSPGTSQETQYF. The V and J genes are TRBV11-1 and TRBJ2-5; the D call of TRBD1 rests on TCRdb alone, since no DNA is present to check it. The CDR3 is made up of 14 amino acids. Germline lookup yields CDR1 SGHAT and CDR2 FQDESV (reference sequence).

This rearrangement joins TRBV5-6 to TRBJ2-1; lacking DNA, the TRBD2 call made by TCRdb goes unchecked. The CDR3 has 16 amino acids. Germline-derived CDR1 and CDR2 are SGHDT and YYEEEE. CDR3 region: CASSLGGGLANNEQFF.

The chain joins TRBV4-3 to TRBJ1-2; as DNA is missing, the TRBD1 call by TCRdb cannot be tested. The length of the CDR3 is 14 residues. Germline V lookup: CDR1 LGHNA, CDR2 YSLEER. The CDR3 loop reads CASSQHRQGAGYTF.

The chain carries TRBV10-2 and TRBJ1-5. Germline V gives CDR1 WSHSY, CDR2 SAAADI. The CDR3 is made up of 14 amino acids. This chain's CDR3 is CASSDSGVDQPQHF.

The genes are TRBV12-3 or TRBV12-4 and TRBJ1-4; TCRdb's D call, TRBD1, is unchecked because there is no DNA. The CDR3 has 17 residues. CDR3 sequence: CASSLRTGSLRNEKLFF.

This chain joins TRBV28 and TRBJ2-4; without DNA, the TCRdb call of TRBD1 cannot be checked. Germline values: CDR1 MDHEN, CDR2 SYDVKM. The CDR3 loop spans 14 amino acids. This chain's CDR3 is CASSLRGTKNIQYF.

The CDR3: CASSYSITYSYEQYF. This sequence joins TRBV6-5 and TRBJ2-7. The CDR3 is 15 amino acids. From germline, CDR1 is MNHEY and CDR2 SVGAGI.

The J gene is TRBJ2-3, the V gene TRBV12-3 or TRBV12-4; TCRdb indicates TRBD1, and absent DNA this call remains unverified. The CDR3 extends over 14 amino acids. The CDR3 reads CASSFRQGTDTQYF.

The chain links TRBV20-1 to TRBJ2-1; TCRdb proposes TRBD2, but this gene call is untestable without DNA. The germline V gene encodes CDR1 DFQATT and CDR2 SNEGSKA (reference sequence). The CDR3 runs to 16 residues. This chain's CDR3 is CSAQWGRTMSYNEQFF.

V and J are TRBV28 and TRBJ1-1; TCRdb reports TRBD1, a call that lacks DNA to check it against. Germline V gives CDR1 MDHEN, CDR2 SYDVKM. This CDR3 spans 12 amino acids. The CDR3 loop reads CASSIQGAEAFF.

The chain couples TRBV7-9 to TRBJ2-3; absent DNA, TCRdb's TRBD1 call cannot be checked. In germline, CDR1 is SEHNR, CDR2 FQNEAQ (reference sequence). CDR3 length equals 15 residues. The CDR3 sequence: CASSFGQANTDTQYF.

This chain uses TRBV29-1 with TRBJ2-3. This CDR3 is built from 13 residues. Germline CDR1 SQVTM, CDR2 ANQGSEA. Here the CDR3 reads CSVQPDSTDTQYF.

The CDR3 loop reads CATSTSGRKNNNEQFF. The J gene is TRBJ2-1, the V gene TRBV24-1; TCRdb selects TRBD2, and the lack of DNA leaves this call unchecked. Per germline, CDR1 KGHDR and CDR2 SFDVKD. This CDR3 is 16 amino acids long.

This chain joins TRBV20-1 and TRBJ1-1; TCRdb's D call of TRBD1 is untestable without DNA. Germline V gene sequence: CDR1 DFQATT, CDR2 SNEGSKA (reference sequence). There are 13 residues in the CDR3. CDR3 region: CSAEARGGFEAFF.